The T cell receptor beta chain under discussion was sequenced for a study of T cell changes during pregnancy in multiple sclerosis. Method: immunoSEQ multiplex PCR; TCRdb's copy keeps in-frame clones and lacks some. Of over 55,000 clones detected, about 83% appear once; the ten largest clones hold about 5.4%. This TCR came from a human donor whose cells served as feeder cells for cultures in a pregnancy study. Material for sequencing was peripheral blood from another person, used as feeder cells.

CDR3 sequence: CASTRRATNEKLFF. The DNA for the CDR3 is TGTGCCAGTACCCGCCGTGCAACTAATGAAAAACTGTTTTTT. The chain uses TRBV19 and TRBJ1-4; D is undetermined. This CDR3 spans 14 amino acids. V lost 7 bases, J lost 0 bases, and 9 bases lay in between. CDR1 is LNHDA, CDR2 SQIVND, per germline (reference sequence).